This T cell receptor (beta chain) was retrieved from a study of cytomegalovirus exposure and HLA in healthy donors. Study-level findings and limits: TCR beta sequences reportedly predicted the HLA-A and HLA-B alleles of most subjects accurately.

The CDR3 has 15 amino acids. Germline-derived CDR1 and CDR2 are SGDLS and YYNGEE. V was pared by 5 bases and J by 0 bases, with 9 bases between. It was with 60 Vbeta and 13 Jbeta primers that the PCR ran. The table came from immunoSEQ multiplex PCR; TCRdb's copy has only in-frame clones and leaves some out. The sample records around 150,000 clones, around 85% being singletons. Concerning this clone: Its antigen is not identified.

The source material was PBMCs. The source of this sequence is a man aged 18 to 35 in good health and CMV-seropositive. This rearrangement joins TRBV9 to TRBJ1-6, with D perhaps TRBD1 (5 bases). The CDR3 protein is CASSLDSSYNSPLHF. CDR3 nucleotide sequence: TGTGCCAGCAGTTTAGACAGCTCCTATAATTCACCCCTCCACTTT.